This is a list of T cell receptor beta chains from one sample in a study of control samples from healthy donors and cancer patients. Only in-frame clones appear in the TCRdb table, and some are missing; sequencing was by immunoSEQ multiplex PCR. The data show 170,000 or so clones, with under 95% seen just once and around 1.3% held by the top ten. The specimen sequenced was blood. Receptors were obtained from a woman aged 18-30 years in good health. CDR3s include the opening cysteine and the closing phenylalanine or tryptophan. The D gene is left open where the match is weak. The size field is filled for only some rows; it gives once, few, many or a size class.

d_gene: -
v_gene: TRBV7-8
abundance: -
j_gene: TRBJ2-5
CDR3aa: CASSERGEETQYF

d_gene: -
v_gene: TRBV7-9
abundance: -
j_gene: TRBJ2-5
CDR3aa: CASSPPQQTQYF

d_gene: TRBD2
v_gene: TRBV19
abundance: -
j_gene: TRBJ2-3
CDR3aa: CASSRGGAGTDTQYF

d_gene: TRBD1
v_gene: TRBV28
abundance: -
j_gene: TRBJ2-6
CDR3aa: CASSFRTGHYSGANVLTF

d_gene: -
v_gene: TRBV2
abundance: -
j_gene: TRBJ1-2
CDR3aa: CASKRQPNYGYTF

d_gene: -
v_gene: TRBV18
abundance: -
j_gene: TRBJ1-2
CDR3aa: CASSPRLAGDYGYTF

d_gene: -
v_gene: TRBV28
abundance: -
j_gene: TRBJ1-5
CDR3aa: CASSWEGIRNQPQHF

d_gene: TRBD2
v_gene: TRBV13
abundance: -
j_gene: TRBJ2-1
CDR3aa: CASSPVTSGRNEQFF

d_gene: -
v_gene: TRBV4-2
abundance: -
j_gene: TRBJ1-5
CDR3aa: CASSQDVGLMGNQPQHF

d_gene: -
v_gene: TRBV11-3
abundance: -
j_gene: TRBJ2-2
CDR3aa: CASSLDGVRGELFF

d_gene: -
v_gene: TRBV18
abundance: -
j_gene: TRBJ1-3
CDR3aa: CASSRLGDSGNTIYF

d_gene: -
v_gene: TRBV11-2
abundance: -
j_gene: TRBJ2-6
CDR3aa: CASSPRLAGANVLTF

d_gene: -
v_gene: TRBV7-2
abundance: -
j_gene: TRBJ1-2
CDR3aa: CASSLEGRGGSYGYTF

d_gene: TRBD1
v_gene: TRBV24-1
abundance: once
j_gene: TRBJ1-5
CDR3aa: CATSESGGSQPQHF

d_gene: TRBD1
v_gene: TRBV27
abundance: -
j_gene: TRBJ1-2
CDR3aa: CASSSLRGGYGYTF

d_gene: -
v_gene: TRBV19
abundance: -
j_gene: TRBJ1-5
CDR3aa: CASSIVGQGWEFSQPQHF

d_gene: -
v_gene: TRBV18
abundance: -
j_gene: TRBJ1-2
CDR3aa: CASSPKLRADGPNYGYTF

d_gene: -
v_gene: TRBV6-5
abundance: -
j_gene: TRBJ2-7
CDR3aa: CASSSGGDEQYF

d_gene: -
v_gene: TRBV10-3
abundance: -
j_gene: TRBJ2-7
CDR3aa: CAISEGGLREQYF

d_gene: -
v_gene: TRBV2
abundance: -
j_gene: TRBJ1-5
CDR3aa: CASKDPAVGNQPQHF

d_gene: TRBD1
v_gene: TRBV9
abundance: -
j_gene: TRBJ1-3
CDR3aa: CASSVSTGVGNTIYF

d_gene: -
v_gene: TRBV5-1
abundance: -
j_gene: TRBJ1-2
CDR3aa: CASSFDSSYGYTF

d_gene: -
v_gene: TRBV19
abundance: once
j_gene: TRBJ1-1
CDR3aa: CASSIGAVNTEAFF

d_gene: TRBD2
v_gene: TRBV5-1
abundance: -
j_gene: TRBJ2-5
CDR3aa: CASSPSGGETQYF

d_gene: -
v_gene: TRBV12-5
abundance: -
j_gene: TRBJ2-3
CDR3aa: CASGLVLGGGRVSTQYF

d_gene: TRBD1
v_gene: TRBV6-5
abundance: -
j_gene: TRBJ1-1
CDR3aa: CASSYGGQGNTEAFF

d_gene: -
v_gene: TRBV12-3/TRBV12-4
abundance: once
j_gene: TRBJ1-2
CDR3aa: CASSLGGYTF

d_gene: -
v_gene: TRBV7-8
abundance: -
j_gene: TRBJ1-1
CDR3aa: CASIQGGLNTEAFF

d_gene: -
v_gene: TRBV11-2
abundance: once
j_gene: TRBJ2-1
CDR3aa: CASSLEEGWYYNEQFF

d_gene: TRBD1
v_gene: TRBV6-2/TRBV6-3
abundance: once
j_gene: TRBJ1-3
CDR3aa: CASSSSGTGKNTIYF